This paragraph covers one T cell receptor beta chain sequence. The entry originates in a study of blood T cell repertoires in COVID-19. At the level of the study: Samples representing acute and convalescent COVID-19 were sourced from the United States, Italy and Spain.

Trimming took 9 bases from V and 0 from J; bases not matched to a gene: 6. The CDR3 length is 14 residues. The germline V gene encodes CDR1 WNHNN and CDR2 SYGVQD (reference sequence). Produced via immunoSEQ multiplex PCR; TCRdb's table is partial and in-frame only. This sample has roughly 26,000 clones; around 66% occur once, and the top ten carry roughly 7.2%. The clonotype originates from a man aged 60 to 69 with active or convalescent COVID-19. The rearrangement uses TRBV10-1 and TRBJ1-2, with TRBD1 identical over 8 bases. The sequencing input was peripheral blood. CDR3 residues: CARLTGAANYGYTF. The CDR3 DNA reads TGCGCCAGGCTGACAGGGGCCGCTAACTATGGCTACACCTTC.